This T cell receptor (beta chain) was identified during a study of cytomegalovirus exposure and HLA in healthy donors. Study-level results: Sequencing had likely introduced a cluster of highly shared sequence variants as an artifact. Available immune exposure information was restricted to CMV serostatus only.

With respect to this clone: The target antigen is unknown.

Whereas donors were nominally healthy upon sampling, unrecorded immune exposures were probable. CDR3 length: 14 residues. Germline V CDR1 and CDR2: SGHTA, FQGNSA. Germline trimming cut 5 bases from V and 13 bases from J; bases unmatched to any gene: 7. PCR employed 60 Vbeta and 13 Jbeta primers. Sequencing was performed with immunoSEQ multiplex PCR; in TCRdb, only in-frame clones are kept and a portion is missing. The profile shows 180,000 or so clones, roughly 77% of them singletons. Specimen: PBMCs. This receptor was obtained from a middle-aged woman in good health and CMV-seropositive. This chain joins TRBV7-2 and TRBJ2-3; 15 bases are a match to TRBD2. In DNA form, the CDR3 reads TGTGCCAGCAGCACCCGGACTAGCGGGAGGGGAAAGTATTTT. This encodes CASSTRTSGRGKYF.